This T cell receptor beta chain was recovered during a study of CD8+ T cells in alopecia areata. RNA was isolated and reverse transcribed to cDNA, the sequencing template. Here immunoSEQ multiplex PCR was the method, and the copy in TCRdb shows in-frame clones only, minus some. This sample carries 150,000 to 200,000 clones, about 60% of them seen once, and the ten largest clones take around 12%. The CDR3 is made up of 17 amino acids. The germline V gene has CDR1 MNHEY and CDR2 SMNVEV (reference sequence). Trimming cost V 5 bases and J 2 bases; bases outside gene matches: 12. The sample's treatment: oral pan-JAK inhibitor, 5-10 mg twice daily.

Sequenced material: CD8+ T cells sorted from blood, taken at week 24, from a patient treated with tofacitinib. This receptor was obtained from a human donor with alopecia areata. The J gene is TRBJ2-1, the V gene TRBV27; 7 bases fit TRBD2. CDR3 nucleotides: TGTGCCAGCAGTCTACAAGCGGGGAGGGAGACCTACAATGAGCAGTTCTTC. Its translation is CASSLQAGRETYNEQFF.